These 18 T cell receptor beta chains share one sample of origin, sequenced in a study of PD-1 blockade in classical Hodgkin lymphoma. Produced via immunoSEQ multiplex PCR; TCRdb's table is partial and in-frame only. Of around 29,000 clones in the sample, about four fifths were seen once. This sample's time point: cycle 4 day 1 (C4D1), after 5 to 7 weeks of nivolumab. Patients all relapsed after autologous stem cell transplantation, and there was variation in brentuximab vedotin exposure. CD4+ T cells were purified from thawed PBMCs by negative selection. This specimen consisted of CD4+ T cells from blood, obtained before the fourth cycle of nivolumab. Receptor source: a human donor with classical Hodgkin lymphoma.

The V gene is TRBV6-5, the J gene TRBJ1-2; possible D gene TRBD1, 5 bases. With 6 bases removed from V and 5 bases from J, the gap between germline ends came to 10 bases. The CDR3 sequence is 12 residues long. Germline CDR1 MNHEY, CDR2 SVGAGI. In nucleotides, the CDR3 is TGTGCCAGCAGGCAGGGAGGTTATGGCTACACCTTC. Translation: CASRQGGYGYTF.

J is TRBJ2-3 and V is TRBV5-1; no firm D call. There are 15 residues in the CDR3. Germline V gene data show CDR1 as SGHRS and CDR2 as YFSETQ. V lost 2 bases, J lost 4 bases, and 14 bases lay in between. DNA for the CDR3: TGCGCCAGCAGCTTTTTAGACGGTGGGGCAGATACGCAGTATTTT. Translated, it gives CASSFLDGGADTQYF. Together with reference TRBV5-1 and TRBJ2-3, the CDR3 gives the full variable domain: KAGVTQTPRYLIKTRGQQVTLSCSPISGHRSVSWYQQTPGQGLQFLFEYFSETQRNKGNFPGRFSGRQFSNSRSEMNVSTLELGDSALYLCASSFLDGGADTQYFGPGTRLTVL.

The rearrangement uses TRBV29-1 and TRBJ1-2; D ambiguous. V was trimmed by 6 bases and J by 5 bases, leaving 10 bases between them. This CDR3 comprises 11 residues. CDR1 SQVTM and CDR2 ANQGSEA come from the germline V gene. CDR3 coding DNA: TGCAGCGTAAGAATGGGGTATGGCTACACCTTC. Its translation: CSVRMGYGYTF.

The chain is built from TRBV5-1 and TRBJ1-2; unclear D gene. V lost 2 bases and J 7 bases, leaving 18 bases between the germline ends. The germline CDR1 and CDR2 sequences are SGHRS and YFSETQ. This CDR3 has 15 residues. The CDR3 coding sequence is TGCGCCAGCAGCTTCGAAGGGAGGAATTGGGGTGGCTACACCTTC. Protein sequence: CASSFEGRNWGGYTF.

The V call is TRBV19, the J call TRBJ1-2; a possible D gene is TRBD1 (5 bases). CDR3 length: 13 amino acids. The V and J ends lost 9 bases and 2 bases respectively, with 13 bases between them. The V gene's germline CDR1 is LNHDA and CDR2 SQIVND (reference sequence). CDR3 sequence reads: CASHDDRNYGYTF. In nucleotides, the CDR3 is TGTGCCAGCCACGATGACAGAAACTATGGCTACACCTTC.

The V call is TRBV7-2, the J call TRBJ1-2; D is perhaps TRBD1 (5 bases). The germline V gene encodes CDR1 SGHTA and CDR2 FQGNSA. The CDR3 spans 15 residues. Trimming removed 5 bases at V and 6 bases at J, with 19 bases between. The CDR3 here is CASSRNTGERHGYTF. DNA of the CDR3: TGTGCCAGCAGCCGAAATACAGGAGAACGACATGGCTACACCTTC. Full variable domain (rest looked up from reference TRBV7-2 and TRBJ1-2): GAGVSQSPSNKVTEKGKDVELRCDPISGHTALYWYRQSLGQGLEFLIYFQGNSAPDKSGLPSDRFSAERTGGSVSTLTIQRTQQEDSAVYLCASSRNTGERHGYTFGSGTRLTVV.

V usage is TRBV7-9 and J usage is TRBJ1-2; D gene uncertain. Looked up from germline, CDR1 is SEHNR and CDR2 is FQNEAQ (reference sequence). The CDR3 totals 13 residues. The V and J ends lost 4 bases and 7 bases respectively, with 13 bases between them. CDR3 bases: TGTGCCAGCAGCTCCCCTGATTCTCGTGGCTACACCTTC. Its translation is CASSSPDSRGYTF.

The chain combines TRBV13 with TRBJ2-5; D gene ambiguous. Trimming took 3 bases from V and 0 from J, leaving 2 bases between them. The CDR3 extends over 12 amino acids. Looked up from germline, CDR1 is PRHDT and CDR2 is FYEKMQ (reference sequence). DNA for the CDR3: TGTGCCAGCAGCTTGTACCAAGAGACCCAGTACTTC. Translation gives CASSLYQETQYF.

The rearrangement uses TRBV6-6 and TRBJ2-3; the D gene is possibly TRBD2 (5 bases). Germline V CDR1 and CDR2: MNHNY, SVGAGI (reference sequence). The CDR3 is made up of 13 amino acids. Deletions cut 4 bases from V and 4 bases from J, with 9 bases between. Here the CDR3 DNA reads TGTGCCAGCAGTTCAACAGCGGCAGATACGCAGTATTTT. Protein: CASSSTAADTQYF.

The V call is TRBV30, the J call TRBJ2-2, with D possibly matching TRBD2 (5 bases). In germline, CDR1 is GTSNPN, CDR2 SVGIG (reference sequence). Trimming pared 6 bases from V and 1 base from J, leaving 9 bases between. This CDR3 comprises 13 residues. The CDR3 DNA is TGTGCCTGCTTGGCGGGGAACACCGGGGAGCTGTTTTTT. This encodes CACLAGNTGELFF. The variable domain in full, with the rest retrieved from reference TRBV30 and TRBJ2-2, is SQTIHQWPATLVQPVGSPLSLECTVEGTSNPNLYWYRQAAGRGLQLLFYSVGIGQISSEVPQNLSASRPQDRQFILSSKKLLLSDSGFYLCACLAGNTGELFFGEGSRLTVL.

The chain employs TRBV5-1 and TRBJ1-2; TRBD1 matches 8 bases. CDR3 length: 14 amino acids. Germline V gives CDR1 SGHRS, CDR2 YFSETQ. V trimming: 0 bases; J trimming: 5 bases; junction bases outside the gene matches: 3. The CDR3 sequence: CASSLAGGWYGYTF. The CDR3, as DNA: TGCGCCAGCAGCTTGGCAGGGGGCTGGTATGGCTACACCTTC.

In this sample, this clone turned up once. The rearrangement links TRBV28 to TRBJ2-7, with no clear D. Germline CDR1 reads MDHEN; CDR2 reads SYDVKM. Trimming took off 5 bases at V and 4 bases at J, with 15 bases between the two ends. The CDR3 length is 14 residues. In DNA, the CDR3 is TGTGCCAGCAGTACGCGGCGGTGGGGTTACGAGCAGTACTTC. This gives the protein CASSTRRWGYEQYF. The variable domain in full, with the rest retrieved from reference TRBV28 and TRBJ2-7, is DVKVTQSSRYLVKRTGEKVFLECVQDMDHENMFWYRQDPGLGLRLIYFSYDVKMKEKGDIPEGYSVSREKKERFSLILESASTNQTSMYLCASSTRRWGYEQYFGPGTRLTVT.

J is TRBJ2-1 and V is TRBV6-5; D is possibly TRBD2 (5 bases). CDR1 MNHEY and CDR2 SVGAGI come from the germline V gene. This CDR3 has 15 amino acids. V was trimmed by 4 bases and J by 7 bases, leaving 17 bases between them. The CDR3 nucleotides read TGTGCCAGCAGTTGGGTTGGCGGGCTAGAGAATGAGCAGTTCTTC. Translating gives CASSWVGGLENEQFF.

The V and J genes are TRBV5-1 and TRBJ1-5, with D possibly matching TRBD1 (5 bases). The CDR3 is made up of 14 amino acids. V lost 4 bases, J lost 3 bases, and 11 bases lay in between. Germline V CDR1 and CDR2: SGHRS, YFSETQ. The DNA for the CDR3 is TGCGCCAGCAGCCCCCTGGGGGACAATCAGCCCCAGCATTTT. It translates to CASSPLGDNQPQHF.

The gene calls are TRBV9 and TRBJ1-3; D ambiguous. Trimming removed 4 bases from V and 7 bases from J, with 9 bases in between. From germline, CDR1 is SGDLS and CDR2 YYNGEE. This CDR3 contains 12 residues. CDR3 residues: CASSPQPNTIYF. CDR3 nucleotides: TGTGCCAGCAGCCCCCAGCCCAACACCATATATTTT.

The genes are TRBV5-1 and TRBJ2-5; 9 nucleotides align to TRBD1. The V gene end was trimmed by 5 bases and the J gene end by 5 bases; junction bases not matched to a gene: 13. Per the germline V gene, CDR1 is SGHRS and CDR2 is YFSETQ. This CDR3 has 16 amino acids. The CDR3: CASSFLEGQGPETQYF. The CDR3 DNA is TGCGCCAGCAGTTTTCTTGAGGGACAGGGACCCGAGACCCAGTACTTC.

CDR3 nucleotides: TGTGCCAGCGGGGGGAACACTGAAGCTTTCTTT. Its translation is CASGGNTEAFF. The chain is built from TRBV6-5 and TRBJ1-1; a possible D gene is TRBD1 (5 bases). In germline, CDR1 is MNHEY, CDR2 SVGAGI. V gave up 8 bases and J gave up 1 base, with 5 bases separating them. This CDR3 is 11 amino acids long.

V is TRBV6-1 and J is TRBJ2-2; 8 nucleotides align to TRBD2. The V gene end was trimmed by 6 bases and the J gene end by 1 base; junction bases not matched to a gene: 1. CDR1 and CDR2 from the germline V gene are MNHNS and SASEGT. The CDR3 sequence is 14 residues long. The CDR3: CASSRGGNTGELFF. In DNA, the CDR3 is TGTGCCAGCAGCCGGGGGGGGAACACCGGGGAGCTGTTTTTT.